What follows is one T cell receptor beta chain and its context. Its antigen is as yet unknown. This record comes from a study of cytomegalovirus exposure and HLA in healthy donors. Study background: Samples from HLA-typed donors yielded approximately 80 million unique TCRs in an early data release.

Germline V gene sequence: CDR1 SGHRS, CDR2 YFSETQ. The V segment lost 4 bases and the J segment 8 bases; nucleotides outside the gene matches: 9. The CDR3 has 15 residues. Study conclusions and caveats: As a later analysis showed, a missense DCLRE1C variant was linked to trimming of TCR beta V- and J-genes.

The PCR used 60 Vbeta and 13 Jbeta primers. The table came from immunoSEQ multiplex PCR; TCRdb's copy has only in-frame clones and leaves some out. Of about 93,000 clones detected, about four fifths appear once; the ten largest clones hold 3.8%. The TCR comes from a man between 50 and 59 years old in good health and CMV-seronegative. Material for sequencing was PBMCs. The chain carries TRBV5-1 and TRBJ2-1; 10 nucleotides align to TRBD2. In nucleotides, the CDR3 is TGCGCCAGCAGCCCCTCTAGCGGGAGAAGAGATGAGCAGTTCTTC. Amino acids: CASSPSSGRRDEQFF.